One sample yielded the 13 T cell receptor beta chains listed below, sequenced in a study of blood T cell repertoires in COVID-19. Produced via immunoSEQ multiplex PCR; TCRdb's table is partial and in-frame only. Of about 220,000 clones listed, less than 90% are singletons. Sequencing was performed on peripheral blood. Receptor source: a man aged 25 to 40 with active or convalescent COVID-19.

The chain uses TRBV30 and TRBJ2-2; 7 nucleotides agree with TRBD2. J lost 3 bases, V lost 4 bases, and 2 bases had no gene match. Germline values: CDR1 GTSNPN, CDR2 SVGIG (reference sequence). The CDR3 spans 13 residues. The CDR3 DNA reads TGTGCCTGGAACGCGGGGGACACCGGGGAGCTGTTTTTT. It codes for CAWNAGDTGELFF.

This clone was detected a few times. The rearrangement links TRBV30 to TRBJ1-4; TRBD1 is a possible D gene (5 bases). The germline V gene has CDR1 GTSNPN and CDR2 SVGIG (reference sequence). V was shortened by 3 bases and J by 9 bases, with 17 bases between the two germline ends. The CDR3 covers 14 residues. DNA for the CDR3: TGTGCCTGGAGGGACGGATCGGGGGGGAAAAAACTGTTTTTT. It is translated as CAWRDGSGGKKLFF. Full variable domain (rest looked up from reference TRBV30 and TRBJ1-4): SQTIHQWPATLVQPVGSPLSLECTVEGTSNPNLYWYRQAAGRGLQLLFYSVGIGQISSEVPQNLSASRPQDRQFILSSKKLLLSDSGFYLCAWRDGSGGKKLFFGSGTQLSVL.

The rearrangement links TRBV9 to TRBJ1-3; 8 nucleotides match TRBD1. The germline gives CDR1 SGDLS, CDR2 YYNGEE. This CDR3 is 14 amino acids long. The ends lost 7 bases at V and 3 bases at J; junction bases unmatched: 6. CDR3 sequence (DNA): TGTGCCAGCTGCCCAGGGGGCGATGGAAACACCATATATTTT. It specifies CASCPGGDGNTIYF.

This clone was counted a few times. This rearrangement joins TRBV27 to TRBJ2-1; tentatively, D is TRBD1 (7 bases). Between the trimmed V and J ends, which lost 6 bases and 3 bases, there was a span of 18 bases. The CDR3 runs 16 residues. Germline V CDR1 and CDR2: MNHEY, SMNVEV (reference sequence). The chain's CDR3 is CASRLTRGTGYNEQFF. The CDR3 DNA reads as TGTGCCAGCAGGCTGACCAGGGGGACTGGCTACAATGAGCAGTTCTTC.

The V and J genes are TRBV28 and TRBJ2-3; 7 positions match TRBD1. CDR3 size: 16 residues. Germline V gene lookup returns CDR1 MDHEN and CDR2 SYDVKM. Trimming removed 5 bases from V and 2 bases from J; junction bases left unmatched: 10. CDR3 nucleotide sequence: TGTGCCAGCAGTCCGATGGGACAGATTAACACAGATACGCAGTATTTT. This gives the protein CASSPMGQINTDTQYF.

The chain uses TRBV7-3 and TRBJ2-2; no clear D. Germline V gives CDR1 SGHTA, CDR2 FQGTGA. This CDR3 is 12 amino acids long. V dropped 4 bases and J dropped 3 bases, with 3 bases sitting between them. Written as DNA, the CDR3 is TGTGCCAGCAGCTCCTACACCGGGGAGCTGTTTTTT. Translated: CASSSYTGELFF.

The rearrangement uses TRBV6-4 and TRBJ1-3; 10 bases are a match to TRBD1. Germline V gene lookup returns CDR1 MRHNA and CDR2 SNTAGT. With 0 bases clipped from V and 2 bases from J, the junction kept 7 bases outside the gene matches. The CDR3 has 18 residues. The CDR3 protein is CASSDSGTGVETGNTIYF. CDR3 in DNA: TGTGCCAGCAGTGACTCAGGGACAGGGGTAGAAACTGGAAACACCATATATTTT.

The chain employs TRBV6-6 and TRBJ2-6; tentatively, D is TRBD1 (6 bases). Trimming shortened V by 2 bases and J by 2 bases, and 10 bases separated the two germline ends. This CDR3 is built from 16 residues. The germline V gene encodes CDR1 MNHNY and CDR2 SVGAGI (reference sequence). The DNA for the CDR3 is TGTGCCAGCAGTTACGTACAGGGAGCTGGGGCCAACGTCCTGACTTTC. Its translation: CASSYVQGAGANVLTF.

The gene calls are TRBV28 and TRBJ2-1, with D tentatively TRBD2 (5 bases). Trimming took 3 bases from V and 5 from J, leaving 14 bases between them. Per germline, CDR1 MDHEN and CDR2 SYDVKM. The CDR3 covers 15 residues. The CDR3 region has the DNA TGTGCCAGCAGTTTCGGAGGCAACTTCCACAATGAGCAGTTCTTC. Protein sequence: CASSFGGNFHNEQFF.

The J gene is TRBJ2-1, the V gene TRBV4-2; 15 bases are a match to TRBD2. The V gene end was trimmed by 0 bases and the J gene end by 6 bases; junction bases not matched to a gene: 0. The germline V gene has CDR1 LGHNA and CDR2 YNFKEQ. The CDR3 has 16 residues. CDR3 in DNA: TGTGCCAGCAGCCAAGAGGGACTAGCGGGAGGCAATGAGCAGTTCTTC. This sequence encodes CASSQEGLAGGNEQFF.

V usage is TRBV4-1 and J usage is TRBJ1-2; D might be TRBD1 (6 bases). V lost 1 base to trimming and J lost 6 bases, with 12 bases between them. The germline CDR1 and CDR2 sequences are MGHRA and YSYEKL. The CDR3 spans 14 residues. CDR3 in amino acids: CASSQVGAGDGYTF. CDR3 nucleotide sequence: TGCGCCAGCAGCCAAGTAGGGGCAGGGGATGGCTACACCTTC.

Notes on this clone: Distinct nucleotide sequences in the sample also encode this CDR3. The chain joins TRBV7-2 to TRBJ2-5, with TRBD2 identical over 7 bases. Trimming took 0 bases from V and 2 from J; bases not matched to a gene: 0. Germline values: CDR1 SGHTA, CDR2 FQGNSA. The CDR3 spans 14 residues. Here the CDR3 DNA reads TGTGCCAGCAGCTTAGCGGGGGGGCAAGAGACCCAGTACTTC. It translates to CASSLAGGQETQYF. The whole variable domain, remainder taken from reference TRBV7-2 and TRBJ2-5, is GAGVSQSPSNKVTEKGKDVELRCDPISGHTALYWYRQSLGQGLEFLIYFQGNSAPDKSGLPSDRFSAERTGGSVSTLTIQRTQQEDSAVYLCASSLAGGQETQYFGPGTRLLVL.

The genes are TRBV2 and TRBJ2-3; 9 positions agree with TRBD2. The CDR3 contains 16 residues. The V gene's germline CDR1 is SNHLY and CDR2 FYNNEI. V shed 2 bases and J 5 bases; nucleotides not matched to a gene: 8. CDR3 sequence reads: CASSEFGSGGLDTQYF. DNA of the CDR3: TGTGCCAGCAGTGAATTTGGTAGCGGGGGTCTAGATACGCAGTATTTT.